This passage covers 12 T cell receptor beta chains from one sample sequenced in a study of breast tumors, draining lymph nodes, adjacent tissues. TCRdb ran MiXCR on the multiplex PCR reads and lists one entry per CDR3 protein. The sample contains over 9,000 distinct CDR3 sequences, over 45% of which appear only once. Source material: breast tumor tissue. The receptors stem from a female donor with breast cancer. Some clones in this sample may be carry-over from other donors' samples.

The rearrangement joins TRBV5-1 to TRBJ1-4, with D perhaps TRBD1 (5 bases). V was trimmed by 4 bases and J by 4 bases, leaving 14 bases between them. Germline CDR1 and CDR2: SGHRS and YFSETQ. The CDR3 has 15 residues. CDR3 sequence reads: CASSPTGGVNEKLFF. The CDR3 nucleotides are TGCGCCAGCAGCCCCACAGGAGGGGTTAATGAAAAACTGTTTTTT.

Sample share makes this clonotype large (0.1 to 1%). The rearrangement joins TRBV6-1 to TRBJ1-2; D is uncertain. V was trimmed by 6 bases and J by 2 bases, leaving 10 bases between them. The length of the CDR3 is 13 residues. Germline CDR1 is MNHNS and CDR2 is SASEGT. The CDR3 bases are TGTGCCAGCAGGGGGTCGGAAAACTATGGCTACACCTTC. Residues: CASRGSENYGYTF.

This clonotype was detected ten times or more. The chain recombines TRBV7-2 with TRBJ1-4; 7 bases are a match to TRBD1. Germline V lookup: CDR1 SGHTA, CDR2 FQGNSA. V was pared by 5 bases and J by 10 bases, with 16 bases of the junction left unmatched. The CDR3 extends over 16 amino acids. The CDR3 nucleotides read TGTGCCAGCAGCGAGGACTCAGGGGGGGGCGGGGGAAAACTGTTTTTT. Amino acids: CASSEDSGGGGGKLFF. Based on the CDR3 plus reference TRBV7-2 and TRBJ1-4, the full variable domain is GAGVSQSPSNKVTEKGKDVELRCDPISGHTALYWYRQSLGQGLEFLIYFQGNSAPDKSGLPSDRFSAERTGGSVSTLTIQRTQQEDSAVYLCASSEDSGGGGGKLFFGSGTQLSVL.

The chain links TRBV20-1 to TRBJ2-7, with 14 positions matching TRBD2. V gave up 5 bases and J gave up 7 bases; unmatched junction bases: 7. The CDR3 loop spans 14 amino acids. Germline V CDR1 and CDR2: DFQATT, SNEGSKA (reference sequence). The CDR3 DNA reads TGCAGTGCTCGGACTAGCGGGAGGACGAGGGAGCAGTACTTC. Translated, it gives CSARTSGRTREQYF.

This clonotype was picked up a small number of times. The chain employs TRBV2 and TRBJ2-2; 10 nucleotides line up with TRBD2. Unmatched junction bases numbered 4, after V lost 6 bases and J lost 6 bases. From germline, CDR1 is SNHLY and CDR2 FYNNEI. This CDR3 contains 14 residues. DNA of the CDR3: TGTGCCAGCAGCCTTACTAGCGGGGCCGGGGAGCTGTTTTTT. Translation: CASSLTSGAGELFF.

V gene TRBV2 combines with J gene TRBJ2-2; D not certain. Germline CDR1 reads SNHLY; CDR2 reads FYNNEI. The germline V and J ends were trimmed by 6 bases and 3 bases, with 8 bases remaining between them. The CDR3 spans 13 residues. Written as DNA, the CDR3 is TGTGCCAGCAGCTCACAGTACACCGGGGAGCTGTTTTTT. Amino acids: CASSSQYTGELFF.

The chain carries TRBV9 and TRBJ2-7; TRBD2 aligns across 8 bases. Germline assignment: CDR1 SGDLS and CDR2 YYNGEE. This CDR3 comprises 18 residues. Trimming removed 1 base from V and 5 bases from J; junction bases left unmatched: 17. The CDR3 here is CASSVSTSVRDRTDEQYF. As DNA, the CDR3 is TGTGCCAGCAGCGTATCGACTAGCGTTAGGGATAGAACAGACGAGCAGTACTTC.

In its sample, this clonotype ranks as medium-sized. The chain is built from TRBV7-3 and TRBJ1-6; no clear D gene. Germline V gene data show CDR1 as SGHTA and CDR2 as FQGTGA. The CDR3 has 13 amino acids. Trimming removed 2 bases from V and 7 bases from J, with 6 bases in between. Written as DNA, the CDR3 is TGTGCCAGCAGCTTAGACATAAATTCACCCCTCCACTTT. Protein sequence: CASSLDINSPLHF.

This clonotype was found a few times. The gene calls are TRBV4-3 and TRBJ2-1; 15 nucleotides agree with TRBD2. CDR3 size: 17 residues. Germline CDR1 and CDR2: LGHNA and YSLEER. The V segment lost 1 base and the J segment 8 bases; nucleotides outside the gene matches: 6. CDR3 bases: TGCGCCAGCAGCCAAGGGGCCGGGACTAGCGGGAGGTATGAGCAGTTCTTC. As protein: CASSQGAGTSGRYEQFF.

The genes are TRBV7-3 and TRBJ2-1; D gene ambiguous. The germline V gene encodes CDR1 SGHTA and CDR2 FQGTGA. The CDR3 sequence is 14 residues long. Trimming removed 2 bases from V and 6 bases from J, with 11 bases in between. Here the CDR3 DNA reads TGTGCCAGCAGCTTAGAGGTTAGATCCAATGAGCAGTTCTTC. It yields the protein CASSLEVRSNEQFF. The full variable domain, completed using reference TRBV7-3 and TRBJ2-1, is GAGVSQTPSNKVTEKGKYVELRCDPISGHTALYWYRQSLGQGPEFLIYFQGTGAADDSGLPNDRFFAVRPEGSVSTLKIQRTERGDSAVYLCASSLEVRSNEQFFGPGTRLTVL.

This clonotype showed up just a few times. The CDR3 sequence is CATRWGPNNEQFF. DNA for the CDR3: TGTGCCACCAGGTGGGGTCCAAACAATGAGCAGTTCTTC. This chain links TRBV7-2 with TRBJ2-1; unclear D gene. V was pared by 10 bases and J by 5 bases, with 15 bases between. The CDR3 totals 13 residues. In germline, CDR1 is SGHTA, CDR2 FQGNSA.

The chain carries TRBV4-1 and TRBJ2-1, with 15 bases lining up with TRBD2. CDR3 length: 15 amino acids. Germline V gene lookup returns CDR1 MGHRA and CDR2 YSYEKL. Trimming cost V 5 bases and J 7 bases; bases outside gene matches: 3. CDR3 in DNA: TGCGCCAGCAGCGCGGGGACTAGCGGGGGGAATGAGCAGTTCTTC. Protein product: CASSAGTSGGNEQFF.